One TCR beta chain is described in this entry. The PCR template was genomic DNA. Amplification of the beta chain CDR3 used 30 forward and 13 reverse multiplex primers. TCRdb reprocessed the multiplex PCR reads via MiXCR and lists one record per CDR3 protein. The repertoire holds around 300,000 distinct CDR3 sequences, with more than 40% as singletons. This sample is drawn from a study of type 1 and type 2 diabetes patients. About the study: The cohort mixed type 1 diabetes, type 2 diabetes and nondiabetic donors. T cells were magnetically sorted from PBMCs as CD4+ or CD8+ subsets.

V was clipped by 5 bases and J by 3 bases, with 16 bases between them. The CDR3 loop spans 15 amino acids. The sample taken for sequencing was peripheral blood mononuclear cells (PBMCs). This rearrangement joins TRBV12-3 or TRBV12-4 to TRBJ2-5; tentatively, D is TRBD1 (6 bases). This receptor was identified in a man aged 18 to 29 with type 2 diabetes. The chain's CDR3 is CASSVQGRLEETQYF. CDR3 coding DNA: TGTGCCAGCAGTGTACAGGGAAGGCTTGAAGAGACCCAGTACTTC.